A selection of T cell receptor beta chains follows, all from one sample in a study of cytomegalovirus exposure and HLA in healthy donors. This table comes from immunoSEQ multiplex PCR, and its TCRdb copy is limited to in-frame clones, with some not included. Among 150,000 or so clones listed, over 60% were seen once. Sequencing was performed on PBMCs. Receptors originate from a woman aged 40 to 50 in good health and CMV-seronegative. Each CDR3 is given with its conserved first and last residue. D genes are given only for firm matches. Clone size is shown for a subset of rows, as once, few, many or a class of expanded clone.

D gene: -
V gene: TRBV6-5
clone size: once
J gene: TRBJ1-3
CDR3 protein: CASSLSVSGNTIYF
CDR3 DNA: TGTGCCAGCAGTTTGTCGGTCTCTGGAAACACCATATATTTT

D gene: -
V gene: TRBV5-1
clone size: -
J gene: TRBJ1-3
CDR3 protein: CASSLGTDSGNTIYF
CDR3 DNA: TGCGCCAGCAGCTTGGGGACTGATTCTGGAAACACCATATATTTT

D gene: -
V gene: TRBV28
clone size: -
J gene: TRBJ1-5
CDR3 protein: CASSRSRDCPQHF
CDR3 DNA: TGTGCCAGCAGCCGGTCCCGGGACTGCCCCCAGCATTTT

D gene: TRBD1
V gene: TRBV6-1
clone size: -
J gene: TRBJ2-7
CDR3 protein: CASRRTGNYEQYF
CDR3 DNA: TGTGCCAGCAGGCGGACAGGGAACTACGAGCAGTACTTC

D gene: -
V gene: TRBV6-5
clone size: -
J gene: TRBJ2-2
CDR3 protein: CASSYSSPNTGELFF
CDR3 DNA: TGTGCCAGCAGTTACTCGAGCCCGAACACCGGGGAGCTGTTTTTT

D gene: -
V gene: TRBV6-6
clone size: few
J gene: TRBJ1-4
CDR3 protein: CASSYAAGLLFF
CDR3 DNA: TGTGCCAGCAGCTACGCGGCGGGGCTTCTGTTTTTT

D gene: TRBD1
V gene: TRBV7-2
clone size: -
J gene: TRBJ1-6
CDR3 protein: CASSQGQFNSPLHF
CDR3 DNA: TGTGCCAGCAGCCAGGGACAGTTTAATTCACCCCTCCACTTT

D gene: -
V gene: TRBV5-1
clone size: -
J gene: TRBJ2-5
CDR3 protein: CASSPGGSGEETQYF
CDR3 DNA: TGCGCCAGCAGCCCGGGTGGATCAGGGGAGGAGACCCAGTACTTC

D gene: TRBD1
V gene: TRBV7-3
clone size: -
J gene: TRBJ1-2
CDR3 protein: CASSLQSGGNYGYTF
CDR3 DNA: TGTGCCAGCAGCTTACAGTCAGGGGGGAACTATGGCTACACCTTC

D gene: TRBD1
V gene: TRBV2
clone size: -
J gene: TRBJ2-7
CDR3 protein: CASRGQAREQYF
CDR3 DNA: TGTGCCAGCCGAGGACAGGCCCGGGAGCAGTACTTC

D gene: -
V gene: TRBV4-1
clone size: -
J gene: TRBJ2-1
CDR3 protein: CASSQDIGENEQFF
CDR3 DNA: TGCGCCAGCAGCCAAGATATCGGGGAGAATGAGCAGTTCTTC

D gene: TRBD1
V gene: TRBV5-1
clone size: few
J gene: TRBJ2-3
CDR3 protein: CASSLQGVRDTQYF
CDR3 DNA: TGCGCCAGCAGCTTACAGGGGGTTAGGGATACGCAGTATTTT

D gene: -
V gene: TRBV4-1
clone size: -
J gene: TRBJ2-4
CDR3 protein: CASSQIPRGSRIKNIQYF
CDR3 DNA: TGCGCCAGCAGCCAAATACCTAGGGGCAGTAGGATAAAAAACATTCAGTACTTC